Sequencing of this T cell receptor (beta chain) was carried out in a study of graft-versus-host responses after intestinal transplantation. Across the study: Multivisceral, liver-intestinal, or isolated intestinal grafts went to recipients. Each recipient received anti-thymocyte globulin induction, then tacrolimus and steroids for 3 to 4 years.

Study results and caveats: Those patients showing graft-donor T cell macrochimerism displayed high graft-versus-host to host-versus-graft clonal ratios in allografts. Recipient bone marrow held GvH clones, some seen earlier in ileum or blood.

Researchers processed graft tissue to release intraepithelial and lamina propria lymphocytes. Produced via immunoSEQ multiplex PCR; TCRdb's table is partial and in-frame only. Altogether roughly 23,000 clones are present, around 80% being singletons, with the ten largest covering 3% to 3.5%. This clone was observed once. Antigen: not known. CDR1 and CDR2 (germline): SGHTA, FQGTGA. V was pared by 5 bases and J by 5 bases, with 14 bases between. The CDR3 is made up of 14 amino acids. The chain carries TRBV7-3 and TRBJ2-3, with TRBD2 as a possible D gene (6 bases). Sequenced material: ileum tissue, taken 12 days after intestinal transplant. This TCR came from a human patient who received an intestinal transplant, so some T cells may come from the graft donor. CDR3 residues: CASSGGYVEDTQYF. CDR3 nucleotide sequence: TGTGCCAGCAGCGGGGGGTACGTCGAAGATACGCAGTATTTT.